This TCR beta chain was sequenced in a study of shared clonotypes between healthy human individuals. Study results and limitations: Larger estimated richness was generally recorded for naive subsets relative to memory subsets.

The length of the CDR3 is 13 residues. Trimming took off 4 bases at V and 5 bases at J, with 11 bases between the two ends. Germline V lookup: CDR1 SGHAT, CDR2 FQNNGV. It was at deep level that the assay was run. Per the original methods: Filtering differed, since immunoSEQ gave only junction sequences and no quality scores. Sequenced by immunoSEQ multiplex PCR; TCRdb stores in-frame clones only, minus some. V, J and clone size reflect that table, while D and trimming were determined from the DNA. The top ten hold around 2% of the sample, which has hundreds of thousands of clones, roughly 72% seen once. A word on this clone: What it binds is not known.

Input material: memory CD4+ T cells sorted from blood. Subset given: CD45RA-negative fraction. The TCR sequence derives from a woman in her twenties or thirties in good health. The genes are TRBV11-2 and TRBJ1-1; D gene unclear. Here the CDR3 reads CASSSHIRTEAFF. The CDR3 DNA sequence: TGTGCCAGCAGCTCACACATAAGAACTGAAGCTTTCTTT.